A single sample is the source of the 15 T cell receptor beta chains below, sequenced in a study of T cell repertoires in cytomegalovirus infection. Each CDR3 protein gets one entry after TCRdb re-called the reads with MiXCR. The sample holds about 130,000 distinct CDR3 sequences, 7% to 9.5% seen once. The specimen sequenced was PBMCs. The receptors were gathered from a human donor in good health (CMV status not recorded). Some clones in this sample may be carry-over from other donors' samples.

This clonotype was counted ten times or more. The genes are TRBV2 and TRBJ1-1; 9 positions match TRBD1. The CDR3 spans 12 residues. The V and J ends lost 8 bases and 4 bases, in that order; junction bases with no gene match: 2. The germline CDR1 and CDR2 sequences are SNHLY and FYNNEI. CDR3 in amino acids: CASSDRGTEAFF. The CDR3 bases are TGTGCCAGCTCGGACAGGGGCACTGAAGCTTTCTTT. Complete variable domain (other parts from reference TRBV2 and TRBJ1-1): EPEVTQTPSHQVTQMGQEVILRCVPISNHLYFYWYRQILGQKVEFLVSFYNNEISEKSEIFDDQFSVERPDGSNFTLKIRSTKLEDSAMYFCASSDRGTEAFFGQGTRLTVV.

At least ten counts were recorded for this clonotype. This chain uses TRBV20-1 with TRBJ1-2; TRBD1 agrees at 11 bases. J gave up 6 bases and V 6 bases, and 9 bases lay outside the gene matches. CDR3 size: 14 residues. The germline V gene encodes CDR1 DFQATT and CDR2 SNEGSKA (reference sequence). CDR3 amino acids: CSAIGTGGKNGYTF. CDR3 sequence (DNA): TGCAGTGCCATCGGGACAGGGGGTAAAAATGGCTACACCTTC.

This clonotype occurred many times. The V gene is TRBV20-1, the J gene TRBJ2-1, with D perhaps matching TRBD1 or TRBD2 (6 bases each). This CDR3 comprises 11 residues. The V end was cut by 3 bases, the J end by 10 bases, with 10 bases between. From germline, CDR1 is DFQATT and CDR2 SNEGSKA (reference sequence). The CDR3 nucleotides read TGCAGTGCTAGGGGGGGCCCGGAGCAGTTCTTC. Translated, it gives CSARGGPEQFF.

This clonotype occurred many times. The genes are TRBV12-3 or TRBV12-4 and TRBJ2-3; tentatively, D is TRBD2 (5 bases). The CDR3 has 14 amino acids. The V gene lost 4 bases and the J gene lost 0 bases, with 8 bases spanning the gap. The CDR3 protein is CASSWTDSTDTQYF. CDR3 sequence (DNA): TGTGCCAGCAGTTGGACTGACAGCACAGATACGCAGTATTTT.

V gene TRBV20-1 combines with J gene TRBJ1-1, with D hard to call. CDR3 size: 11 residues. The V end was cut by 0 bases, the J end by 4 bases, with 3 bases between. CDR1 and CDR2 (germline): DFQATT, SNEGSKA (reference sequence). The DNA of the CDR3 is TGCAGTGCTAGAGAAAGCACTGAAGCTTTCTTT. It translates to CSARESTEAFF.

Ten or more counts support this clonotype. The gene calls are TRBV7-6 and TRBJ2-5; 8 nucleotides match TRBD2. CDR3 length equals 17 residues. Germline V CDR1 and CDR2: SGHVS, FNYEAQ. Losses at the gene ends were 4 bases for V and 2 bases for J; bases not matched to a gene: 12. CDR3 residues: CASSSLTGGAPQETQYF. The CDR3 DNA follows: TGTGCCAGCAGCTCTCTCACGGGGGGGGCCCCTCAAGAGACCCAGTACTTC.

This clonotype has only a few counts. V and J are TRBV20-1 and TRBJ1-1; weak D call: TRBD1 (6 bases). This CDR3 region has 12 residues. The germline V and J ends were trimmed by 5 bases and 5 bases, with 12 bases remaining between them. Germline CDR1 is DFQATT and CDR2 is SNEGSKA (reference sequence). The CDR3 region has the DNA TGCAGTGCTTTACAGGGAGGGACTGAAGCTTTCTTT. It encodes CSALQGGTEAFF.

The table lists this clonotype with a few counts. The gene calls are TRBV7-9 and TRBJ2-3, with TRBD1 matching 10 bases. The trim removed 7 bases at V and 2 bases at J, leaving 15 bases unmatched. The CDR3 totals 18 residues. Looked up from germline, CDR1 is SEHNR and CDR2 is FQNEAQ (reference sequence). For the CDR3, the DNA is TGTGCCAGCACCCCCGGGGACAGGGGACGACCACACACAGATACGCAGTATTTT. Translation: CASTPGDRGRPHTDTQYF.

This clonotype has a handful of counts. CDR3 nucleotide sequence: TGCAGTGCTAGCCCGGGTTTTGATCAGCCCCAGCATTTT. It yields the protein CSASPGFDQPQHF. The chain employs TRBV20-1 and TRBJ1-5; D is unresolved. CDR1 DFQATT and CDR2 SNEGSKA come from the germline V gene (reference sequence). Trimming shortened V by 3 bases and J by 5 bases, and 11 bases separated the two germline ends. This CDR3 comprises 13 residues.

The V gene is TRBV27, the J gene TRBJ1-2; D unclear. The V end was cut by 4 bases, the J end by 1 base, with 10 bases between. Germline values: CDR1 MNHEY, CDR2 SMNVEV (reference sequence). This CDR3 contains 14 residues. CDR3 coding DNA: TGTGCCAGCAGTTACAGCTTCATTAACTATGGCTACACCTTC. Translation: CASSYSFINYGYTF.

This clonotype was seen many times. V gene TRBV7-2 combines with J gene TRBJ2-5; 9 bases fit TRBD2. From germline, CDR1 is SGHTA and CDR2 FQGNSA. This CDR3 has 16 residues. V was clipped by 3 bases and J by 9 bases; unmatched bases: 14. Here the CDR3 reads CASSLTGLAGHLAQYF. The CDR3 DNA reads as TGTGCCAGCAGCTTGACGGGGCTAGCGGGGCACTTGGCCCAGTACTTC. Using reference TRBV7-2 and TRBJ2-5 for the parts outside the CDR3, the full variable domain is GAGVSQSPSNKVTEKGKDVELRCDPISGHTALYWYRQSLGQGLEFLIYFQGNSAPDKSGLPSDRFSAERTGGSVSTLTIQRTQQEDSAVYLCASSLTGLAGHLAQYFGPGTRLLVL.

This clonotype was found many times. V usage is TRBV28 and J usage is TRBJ2-1; D is ambiguous. The CDR3 sequence is 11 residues long. Germline V gene lookup returns CDR1 MDHEN and CDR2 SYDVKM. Trimming removed 6 bases from V and 10 bases from J, with 10 bases in between. In nucleotides, the CDR3 is TGTGCCAGCAGCCTAATAAAGGAGCAGTTCTTC. Protein product: CASSLIKEQFF.

This clonotype has a count of ten or more. V usage is TRBV20-1 and J usage is TRBJ1-6; D is unresolved. V shed 1 base and J shed 4 bases, with 5 bases lying between them. Germline V lookup: CDR1 DFQATT, CDR2 SNEGSKA (reference sequence). This CDR3 is built from 13 residues. CDR3 nucleotides: TGCAGTGCTAGAGGGGGTTATAATTCACCCCTCCACTTT. Translation: CSARGGYNSPLHF.

There are many counts of this clonotype. The rearrangement joins TRBV12-3 or TRBV12-4 to TRBJ2-2, with no clear D. The CDR3 runs to 14 residues. V was shortened by 1 base and J by 5 bases, with 8 bases between the two germline ends. CDR3: CASSLGQMTGELFF. For the CDR3, the DNA is TGTGCCAGCAGTTTAGGTCAGATGACCGGGGAGCTGTTTTTT.

This clonotype was counted at least ten times. The chain joins TRBV27 to TRBJ2-3; D may be TRBD1 (5 bases). V lost 10 bases to trimming and J lost 2 bases, with 19 bases between them. There are 15 residues in the CDR3. Germline V gives CDR1 MNHEY, CDR2 SMNVEV (reference sequence). The DNA for the CDR3 is TGTGCCATCGCCGCTGGCACAGGTAACACAGATACGCAGTATTTT. Protein: CAIAAGTGNTDTQYF.